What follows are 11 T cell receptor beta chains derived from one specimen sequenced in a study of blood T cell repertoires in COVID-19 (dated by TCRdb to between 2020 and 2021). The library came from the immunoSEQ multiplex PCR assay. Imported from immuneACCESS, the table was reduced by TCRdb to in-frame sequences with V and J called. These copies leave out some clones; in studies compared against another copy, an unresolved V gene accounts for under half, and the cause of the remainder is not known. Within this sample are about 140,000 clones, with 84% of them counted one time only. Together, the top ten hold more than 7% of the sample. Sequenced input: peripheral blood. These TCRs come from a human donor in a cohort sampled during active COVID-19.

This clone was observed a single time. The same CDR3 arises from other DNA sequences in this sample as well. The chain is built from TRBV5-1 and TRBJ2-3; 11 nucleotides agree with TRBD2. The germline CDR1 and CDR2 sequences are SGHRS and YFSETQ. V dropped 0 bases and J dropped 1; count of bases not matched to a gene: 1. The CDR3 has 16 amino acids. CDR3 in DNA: TGCGCCAGCAGCTTGGAACTAGCGGGGGGCACAGATACGCAGTATTTT. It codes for CASSLELAGGTDTQYF.

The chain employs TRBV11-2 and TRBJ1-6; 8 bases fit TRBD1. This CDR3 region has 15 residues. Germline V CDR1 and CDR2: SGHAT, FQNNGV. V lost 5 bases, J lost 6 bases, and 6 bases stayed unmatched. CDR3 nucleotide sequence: TGTGCCAGCAGCACTGGGACAGGAACTAATTCACCCCTCCACTTT. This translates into CASSTGTGTNSPLHF.

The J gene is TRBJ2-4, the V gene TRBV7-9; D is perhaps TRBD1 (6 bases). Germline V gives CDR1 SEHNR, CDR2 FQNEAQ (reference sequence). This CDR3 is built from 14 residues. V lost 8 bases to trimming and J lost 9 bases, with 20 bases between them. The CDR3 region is CASRREQGTGIQYF. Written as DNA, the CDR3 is TGTGCCAGCCGACGGGAACAGGGTACGGGCATTCAGTACTTC. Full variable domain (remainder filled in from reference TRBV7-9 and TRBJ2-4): DTGVSQNPRHKITKRGQNVTFRCDPISEHNRLYWYRQTLGQGPEFLTYFQNEAQLEKSRLLSDRFSAERPKGSFSTLEIQRTEQGDSAMYLCASRREQGTGIQYFGAGTRLSVL.

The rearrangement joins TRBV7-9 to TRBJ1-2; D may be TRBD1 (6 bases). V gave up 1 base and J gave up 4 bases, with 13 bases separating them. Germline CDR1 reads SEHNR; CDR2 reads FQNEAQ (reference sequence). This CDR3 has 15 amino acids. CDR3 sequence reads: CASSLVTGGAYGYTF. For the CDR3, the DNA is TGTGCCAGCAGCTTAGTGACGGGGGGCGCCTATGGCTACACCTTC.

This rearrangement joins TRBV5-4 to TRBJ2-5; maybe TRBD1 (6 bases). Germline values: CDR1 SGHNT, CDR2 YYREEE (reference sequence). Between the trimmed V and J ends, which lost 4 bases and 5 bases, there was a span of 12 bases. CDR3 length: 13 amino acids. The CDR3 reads CASSALRGETQYF. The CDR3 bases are TGTGCCAGCAGCGCACTAAGGGGGGAGACCCAGTACTTC.

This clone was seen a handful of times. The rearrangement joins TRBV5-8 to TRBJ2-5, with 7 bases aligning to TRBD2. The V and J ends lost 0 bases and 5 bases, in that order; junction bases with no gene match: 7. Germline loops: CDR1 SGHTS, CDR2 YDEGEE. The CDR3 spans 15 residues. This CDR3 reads CASSLGTSGQETQYF. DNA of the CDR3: TGTGCCAGCAGCTTGGGGACTAGTGGGCAGGAGACCCAGTACTTC.

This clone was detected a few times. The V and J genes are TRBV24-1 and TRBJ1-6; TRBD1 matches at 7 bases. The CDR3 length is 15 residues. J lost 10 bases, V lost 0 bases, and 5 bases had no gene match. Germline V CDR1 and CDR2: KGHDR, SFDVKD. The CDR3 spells CATSDLTGVGSPLHF. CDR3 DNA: TGTGCCACCAGTGATTTGACAGGGGTCGGGTCACCCCTCCACTTT.

CDR3 amino acids: CASSFGTSGGARNEQFF. The DNA of the CDR3 is TGCGCCAGCAGCTTTGGGACTAGCGGGGGGGCCCGCAATGAGCAGTTCTTC. V gene TRBV5-1 combines with J gene TRBJ2-1; 16 nucleotides align to TRBD2. The CDR3 runs to 17 residues. Trimming removed 2 bases from V and 6 bases from J; junction bases left unmatched: 5. Germline CDR1 reads SGHRS; CDR2 reads YFSETQ.

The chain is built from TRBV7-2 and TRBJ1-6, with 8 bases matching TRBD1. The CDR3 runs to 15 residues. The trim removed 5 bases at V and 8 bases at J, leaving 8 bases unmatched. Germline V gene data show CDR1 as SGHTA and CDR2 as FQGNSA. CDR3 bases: TGTGCCAGCAGCCCCCGGACAGGGTGGGATTCACCCCTCCACTTT. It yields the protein CASSPRTGWDSPLHF.

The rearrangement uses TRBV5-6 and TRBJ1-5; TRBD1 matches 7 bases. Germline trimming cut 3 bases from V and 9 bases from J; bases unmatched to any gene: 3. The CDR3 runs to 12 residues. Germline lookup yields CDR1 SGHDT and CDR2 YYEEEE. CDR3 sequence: CASSSQGSPQHF. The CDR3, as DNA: TGTGCCAGCAGCTCACAGGGGTCGCCCCAGCATTTT. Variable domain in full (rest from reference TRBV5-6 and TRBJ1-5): DAGVTQSPTHLIKTRGQQVTLRCSPKSGHDTVSWYQQALGQGPQFIFQYYEEEERQRGNFPDRFSGHQFPNYSSELNVNALLLGDSALYLCASSSQGSPQHFGDGTRLSIL.

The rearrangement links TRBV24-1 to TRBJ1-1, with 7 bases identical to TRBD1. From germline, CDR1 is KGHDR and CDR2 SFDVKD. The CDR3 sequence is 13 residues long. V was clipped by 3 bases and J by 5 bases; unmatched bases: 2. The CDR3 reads CATSDHRGTEAFF. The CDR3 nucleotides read TGTGCCACCAGTGATCACAGGGGTACTGAAGCTTTCTTT.